This TCR beta chain was retrieved from a study of blood T cell repertoires in COVID-19. Study-wide context: Sites across the United States, Italy and Spain contributed samples from acute and convalescent COVID-19. PBMCs, B-cell-depleted T cells, or T cells provided the cDNA or gDNA that made up the material.

Per the original data handling: Researchers report that nucleated cell counts were estimated from reference gene primer amplification. Measured with immunoSEQ multiplex PCR; TCRdb has only the in-frame clones, and not every one. That table furnishes V, J and clone size, whereas the DNA furnished D and trimming. The sample lists over 400,000 clones; approximately 85% were seen once. The V and J ends lost 6 bases and 4 bases, in that order; junction bases with no gene match: 4. The germline V gene encodes CDR1 KGHDR and CDR2 SFDVKD. The CDR3 loop spans 14 amino acids. This clone has a single count. Other DNA sequences in this specimen translate into the identical CDR3.

This TCR came from a human donor in a cohort sampled during active COVID-19. Input material: peripheral blood. The rearrangement uses TRBV24-1 and TRBJ2-2; 7 bases align to TRBD2. The CDR3: CATSTGGGTGELFF. The CDR3, as DNA: TGTGCCACCAGTACGGGAGGAGGCACCGGGGAGCTGTTTTTT.